Each of the 11 T cell receptor beta chains below was sequenced from the same sample in a study of blood T cells in healthy people across ages. A second PCR of about 6 to 12 cycles used a sample-barcoded 5' primer and a J-beta primer mix. TCRdb called the 5' RACE reads again in MiXCR, with one record for every CDR3 protein. The table shows some 670,000 distinct CDR3 sequences, with 40% to 65% occurring only once. Sequenced input: blood. All receptors derive from an elderly woman in good health.

This clonotype occurred a few times. The chain is built from TRBV7-2 and TRBJ2-3; D possibly corresponds to TRBD2 (6 bases). Germline CDR1 SGHTA, CDR2 FQGNSA. CDR3 length: 14 amino acids. Trimming stripped 8 bases from V and 0 bases from J, with 12 bases between. The CDR3 loop reads CASCGAVSTDTQYF. CDR3 in DNA: TGTGCCAGCTGCGGGGCAGTTAGCACAGATACGCAGTATTTT.

The sample holds a few counts of this clonotype. The junction shows a germline mismatch at one end, possibly a read error. The V call is TRBV7-7, the J call TRBJ2-1; D is unclear. This CDR3 spans 13 amino acids. The V gene's germline CDR1 is SSHAT and CDR2 FNYEAQ (reference sequence). CDR3 protein: CASSQGIPNEQFF. Here the CDR3 DNA reads TGTGCTAGCAGTCAAGGAATTCCCAATGAGCAGTTCTTC.

There are many counts of this clonotype. The CDR3 sequence is CASSRDSYSTDTQYF. In nucleotides, the CDR3 is TGTGCCAGCAGTCGCGACTCCTACAGCACAGATACGCAGTATTTT. The gene calls are TRBV6-2 or TRBV6-3 and TRBJ2-3; D remains unclear. The CDR3 runs to 15 residues. V was shortened by 5 bases and J by 0 bases, with 12 bases between the two germline ends. Germline V gene lookup returns CDR1 MNHEY and CDR2 SVGEGT.

Turning to this clonotype: This may come from a read error, since a much larger clone is one base off. This chain uses TRBV28 with TRBJ2-1, with D perhaps assigned TRBD1 or TRBD2 (5 bases each). Deletions cut 5 bases from V and 11 bases from J, with 16 bases between. The CDR3 is 13 residues long. Germline V gene data show CDR1 as MDHEN and CDR2 as SYDVKM. CDR3 in amino acids: CASSPRDPNKQFF. The CDR3 nucleotides are TGTGCCAGCAGTCCCCGGGACCCAAATAAGCAGTTCTTC.

The chain carries TRBV4-1 and TRBJ2-7; TRBD1 might be the D (6 bases). The tail of the sequence fits TRBJ2-5 better, so the J call may be wrong. The CDR3 covers 20 residues. Germline lookup yields CDR1 MGHRA and CDR2 YSYEKL. CDR3 nucleotide sequence: TGCGCCAGCAGCCAAGATGGGGGCGTAACAGTTCCAGAATGGCGAAAGACCCAGTACTTC. Amino acid sequence: CASSQDGGVTVPEWRKTQYF.

J is TRBJ1-6 and V is TRBV5-5, with D unclear. CDR1 and CDR2 (germline): SGHKS, YYEKEE (reference sequence). The CDR3 extends over 14 amino acids. The V and J ends lost 0 bases and 7 bases respectively, with 8 bases between them. The CDR3 is CASSLGFGNSPLHF. CDR3 bases: TGTGCCAGCAGCTTGGGCTTTGGGAATTCACCCCTCCACTTT.

The chain joins TRBV2 to TRBJ1-1; D might be TRBD1 (5 bases). The ends were cut back, 4 bases at V and 4 bases at J, with 7 bases in the middle. This CDR3 region has 12 residues. Germline-derived CDR1 and CDR2 are SNHLY and FYNNEI. The CDR3 DNA sequence: TGTGCCAGCAGTGTACAGGCCACTGAAGCTTTCTTT. It codes for CASSVQATEAFF. Full variable domain (rest looked up from reference TRBV2 and TRBJ1-1): EPEVTQTPSHQVTQMGQEVILRCVPISNHLYFYWYRQILGQKVEFLVSFYNNEISEKSEIFDDQFSVERPDGSNFTLKIRSTKLEDSAMYFCASSVQATEAFFGQGTRLTVV.

The chain couples TRBV6-5 to TRBJ2-2; TRBD1 matches at 7 bases. CDR1 and CDR2 (germline): MNHEY, SVGAGI. Trimming at V came to 2 bases and at J to 4 bases, leaving 7 bases not matched to a gene. This CDR3 has 16 amino acids. CDR3 in amino acids: CASSYPTGLGTGELFF. CDR3 nucleotides: TGTGCCAGCAGTTACCCGACAGGGTTGGGCACCGGGGAGCTGTTTTTT.

This clonotype was observed a handful of times. This may be a read error, as it is one base from a much larger clone. The chain carries TRBV6-6 and TRBJ2-7; 8 bases agree with TRBD2. The CDR3 runs 16 residues. Losses at the gene ends were 0 bases for V and 5 bases for J; bases not matched to a gene: 9. In germline, CDR1 is MNHNY, CDR2 SVGAGI (reference sequence). This chain's CDR3 is CASSYSGREVLNEQYF. In DNA form, the CDR3 reads TGTGCCAGCAGTTACTCTGGGCGGGAGGTCTTAAACGAGCAGTACTTC.

The rearrangement joins TRBV10-3 to TRBJ2-1; 10 bases fit TRBD2. The CDR3 length is 13 residues. V lost 6 bases, J lost 6 bases, and 2 bases stayed unmatched. CDR1 and CDR2 (germline): ENHRY, SYGVKD. CDR3 bases: TGTGCCATCAGGGTAGCGGGAGGCAATGAGCAGTTCTTC. The encoded protein is CAIRVAGGNEQFF.

The sample holds a few counts of this clonotype. The chain is built from TRBV29-1 and TRBJ2-2, with a tentative D call TRBD2 (5 bases). The CDR3 has 15 residues. Per germline, CDR1 SQVTM and CDR2 ANQGSEA. V was trimmed by 4 bases and J by 10 bases, leaving 22 bases between them. The chain's CDR3 is CSVGRTTAAREELFF. CDR3 DNA sequence: TGCAGCGTTGGCCGCACAACAGCGGCACGCGAGGAGCTGTTTTTT.